The source of this TCR beta chain is a study of T cell responses to AZD1222 COVID-19 vaccine (TCRdb year 2021). Regarding the complete study: TCR sequencing was performed for 230 to 250 trial participants, of whom around 200 were given two doses of AZD1222 and 26 were given two doses of MenACWY control vaccine. Trial participants were enrolled by age into 18-55, 56-69 and 70-plus year subgroups, with approximately 150, 28 and 58 TCR-sequenced participants respectively. The study at large found these results: CD4 TCRs associated with the vaccine covered the entire spike protein, and the dominant responses were in regions 160-218 and 743-854. Participants were mostly white British and included more females than males, and it was suggested by the authors that clonal diversity may have been underestimated. In the small 56-69-year group, the increase in depth fell short of significance, most likely because of low power. A significant rise in spike-specific TCR breadth and depth was observed after two AZD1222 doses relative to day 0 and relative to MenACWY recipients. Conclusions about previously exposed vaccinees were limited because only six or seven AZD1222 recipients were SARS-CoV-2 seropositive at baseline. Because no samples from the day 14 peak response were available, repertoires could be characterized only after the peak T cell response. Nearly half of unique spike-specific TCRs reportedly recognized epitopes outside regions mutated in the B.1.351 and B.1.1.7 variants.

The time point label, read with the paper, signifies: about 28 days (+/-7) after the second vaccine dose. AZD1222 recipients given second doses at about 4 weeks or at about 12 weeks were pooled, since spike-specific TCR depth and breadth were not found to differ between the two schedules. Vaccinee samples were obtained from the UK trials COV001 and COV002, which included a single-blind randomized controlled phase 2/3 trial of AZD1222 (ChAdOx1 nCoV-19) in healthy adults. Trial participant PBMC samples were collected at day 0 and day 28 after the second dose for TCRbeta chain sequencing. The CDR3 regions of human TCRbeta chains were analyzed by immunosequencing. The original pipeline was this. TCRs in the repertoires were matched against a reference library of SARS-CoV-2-specific TCRs that had been generated with the MIRA antigen-specificity platform. Breadth meant the fraction of unique TCRs that were SARS-CoV-2-associated, whereas depth meant the fraction of total T cells that were SARS-CoV-2-associated. Using the MIRA data, each spike-specific TCR was assigned both to the spike region to which the TCR was reactive and to a CD4 or CD8 class. Log10-transformed breadth and depth values were compared by one-way ANOVA with Sidak's multiple comparisons tests. TCRdb stores this immuneACCESS table with in-frame sequences only. Part of the clones is absent; in the studies checked, under half of the shortfall reflects unresolved V genes, and no reason is known for the rest. V and J calls and clone size come straight from that table; D and trimming were deduced from the DNA. Within this sample are approximately 110,000 clones, with around 88% of them counted one time only. The top ten constitute about 6.8% of the sample.

Concerning this clone: Its target antigen remains unknown. The junction differs from germline at one of its ends, possibly a read error.

The sequence derives from an adult who received the AZD1222 COVID-19 vaccine. The sequencing used peripheral blood, collected 28 days after the second AZD1222 dose.

The DNA sequence is given as TGTGCCAGCAGCTTAGGCTCCTACGAGCAGTACTTC. This is translated as CASSLGSYEQYF. The chain links TRBV12-3 or TRBV12-4 with TRBJ2-7; the D segment cannot be called with confidence. Including the terminal cysteine and phenylalanine, the CDR3 comprises 12 residues. CDR3 DNA only is kept here, 36 bases in frame from base 1.